This TCR beta chain is from a study of cytomegalovirus exposure and HLA in healthy donors. Regarding the study as a whole: What TCR beta sequences reportedly achieved was accurate prediction of HLA-A and HLA-B alleles in most subjects. Follow-up analysis later connected one missense variant in DCLRE1C with trimming of TCR beta V- and J-genes. Usually a TCR sequence was rare, but some public TCRs were found in many donors.

The V and J ends lost 4 bases and 7 bases, in that order; junction bases with no gene match: 11. The CDR3 is 17 amino acids. Germline CDR1 and CDR2: LGHNA and YSLEER. The PCR ran on 60 Vbeta and 13 Jbeta primers. Clones were sequenced by immunoSEQ multiplex PCR, and TCRdb holds only the in-frame ones, with some missing. The table lists 55,000 to 75,000 clones, approximately 81% of them singletons, with 7.4% in the top ten. In the case of this clone: Its antigen is not identified.

Sequenced input: PBMCs. The chain links TRBV4-3 to TRBJ2-3, with 13 positions matching TRBD2. This TCR came from a woman in her twenties or thirties in good health and CMV-seropositive. The CDR3 coding sequence is TGCGCCAGCAGCCTTGGCGGGACTAGCGGGACAGCCTATACGCAGTATTTT. This gives the protein CASSLGGTSGTAYTQYF.